The rows below give T cell receptor beta chains drawn from one sample of a study of resident and recirculating memory T cells in vitiligo. Only in-frame clones appear in the TCRdb table, and some are missing; sequencing was by immunoSEQ multiplex PCR. The sample gives around 70,000 clones, approximately 91% of which show up once; over 4% is in the top ten. Sequenced sample: blood. Receptors were obtained from a male donor with vitiligo. The CDR3 runs from the conserved cysteine through the conserved F or W. The D gene is left open where the match is weak. Clone size, where shown, is once, few, many, or a class for clones that have expanded.

j_call v_call clone_size d_call cdr3_aa cdr3_nt
TRBJ1-5 TRBV19 NA NA CASSSDGYQPQHF TGTGCCAGTAGTTCCGACGGGTATCAGCCCCAGCATTTT
TRBJ2-1 TRBV7-2 NA TRBD2 CASSRGGATYNEQFF TGTGCCAGCAGCCGCGGGGGGGCGACCTACAATGAGCAGTTCTTC
TRBJ1-1 TRBV11-3 NA NA CASSAQGYEAFF TGTGCCAGCAGCGCACAGGGCTATGAAGCTTTCTTT
TRBJ1-1 TRBV11-2 NA TRBD1 CASSFQGAGGTEAFF TGTGCCAGCAGCTTTCAGGGGGCAGGGGGCACTGAAGCTTTCTTT
TRBJ1-1 TRBV10-3 NA NA CAISGLRGTEAFF TGTGCCATCAGTGGGCTCCGGGGAACTGAAGCTTTCTTT
TRBJ1-5 TRBV2 NA TRBD1 CASSERQGAFNQPQHF TGTGCCAGCAGCGAACGACAGGGGGCCTTCAATCAGCCCCAGCATTTT
TRBJ2-3 TRBV4-2 NA TRBD2 CASSQTGDYTHTQYF TGTGCCAGCAGCCAGACGGGGGACTACACACATACGCAGTATTTT
TRBJ2-7 TRBV4-3 NA NA CASSQDSTLRFSYEQYF TGCGCCAGCAGCCAAGATTCTACTCTGCGCTTCTCCTACGAGCAGTACTTC
TRBJ1-4 TRBV19 NA TRBD1 CASSSGQGNNEKLFF TGTGCCAGTAGTTCGGGACAGGGGAACAACGAAAAACTGTTTTTT
TRBJ2-5 TRBV10-1 NA NA CASRYTGSETQYF TGCGCCAGCAGATATACAGGGTCGGAGACCCAGTACTTC
TRBJ1-6 TRBV11-2 NA NA CASSPPGHYPNSPLHF TGTGCCAGCAGCCCCCCGGGACATTACCCTAATTCACCCCTCCACTTT
TRBJ2-3 TRBV7-6 NA TRBD2 CASSVGLAGPLLAQYF TGTGCCAGCAGCGTCGGGCTAGCGGGACCCTTGTTGGCGCAGTATTTT
TRBJ1-1 TRBV18 NA NA CASSPSDGGGAFF TGTGCCAGCTCACCATCGGACGGAGGAGGAGCTTTCTTT
TRBJ1-1 TRBV5-4 NA NA CASSHRQGWGTEAFF TGTGCCAGCAGCCACCGCCAGGGTTGGGGCACTGAAGCTTTCTTT
TRBJ1-1 TRBV6-5 NA TRBD1 CASSNPTGESAFF TGTGCCAGCAGTAACCCGACAGGGGAGTCGGCTTTCTTT
TRBJ1-1 TRBV7-9 NA TRBD1 CASSLVGQGYTEAFF TGTGCCAGCAGCTTAGTGGGACAGGGATACACTGAAGCTTTCTTT
TRBJ2-6 TRBV13 NA NA CASSLGQGTGANVLTF TGTGCCAGCAGCTTAGGGCAGGGGACTGGGGCCAACGTCCTGACTTTC
TRBJ2-7 TRBV9 NA TRBD2 CASSARGGGYEQYF TGTGCCAGCAGCGCCCGGGGGGGAGGGTACGAGCAGTACTTC
TRBJ2-2 TRBV6-6 NA NA CASSLRTAYTGELFF TGTGCCAGCAGTCTCCGGACAGCCTACACCGGGGAGCTGTTTTTT
TRBJ1-1 TRBV19 NA NA CASSIGGPFEAFF TGTGCCAGTAGTATAGGAGGTCCCTTTGAAGCTTTCTTT
TRBJ1-4 TRBV7-9 once NA CASSLSSGSEKLFF TGTGCCAGCAGCTTAAGTTCAGGGTCAGAAAAACTGTTTTTT
TRBJ2-1 TRBV6-1 once TRBD2 CASIPLAGSYNEQFF TGTGCCAGCATACCCCTAGCGGGGTCCTACAATGAGCAGTTCTTC
TRBJ1-1 TRBV5-4 NA NA CASLRGTAMNTEAFF TGTGCCAGTTTAAGGGGTACAGCTATGAACACTGAAGCTTTCTTT
TRBJ2-1 TRBV27 NA TRBD2 CASSLRAGGSYNEQFF TGTGCCAGCAGTTTACGAGCGGGGGGGAGTTACAATGAGCAGTTCTTC
TRBJ2-3 TRBV15 NA NA CATSRDEGSDTQYF TGTGCCACCAGCAGAGATGAGGGATCAGATACGCAGTATTTT
TRBJ1-3 TRBV18 NA TRBD1 CASSPTGSIGNTIYF TGTGCCAGCTCTCCGACAGGGTCCATCGGAAACACCATATATTTT
TRBJ1-3 TRBV9 NA NA CASSGGGLHTGSGNTIYF TGTGCCAGCAGCGGTGGGGGCCTCCATACTGGCTCTGGAAACACCATATATTTT
TRBJ2-7 TRBV4-1 NA NA CASSQTRGGGDEQYF TGCGCCAGCAGCCAGACGAGGGGGGGCGGCGACGAGCAGTACTTC
TRBJ2-1 TRBV2 NA NA CASSEGPSYNEQFF TGTGCCAGCAGTGAGGGCCCCTCCTACAATGAGCAGTTCTTC
TRBJ2-3 TRBV4-3 NA NA CASSQVAGADTQYF TGCGCCAGCAGCCAAGTCGCAGGGGCGGATACGCAGTATTTT
TRBJ2-7 TRBV7-2 NA NA CASSLRRGNEQYF TGTGCCAGCAGCTTAAGAAGGGGAAACGAGCAGTACTTC
TRBJ2-2 TRBV7-3 once NA CASSPGLTNTGELFF TGTGCCAGCAGCCCAGGGCTCACCAACACCGGGGAGCTGTTTTTT
TRBJ2-1 TRBV4-2 NA TRBD1 CASSPKSDRVSYNEQFF TGTGCCAGCAGCCCAAAATCAGACAGGGTATCCTACAATGAGCAGTTCTTC
TRBJ2-3 TRBV6-6 NA TRBD1 CASSASGTALLDTQYF TGTGCCAGCAGTGCATCAGGGACAGCCCTTCTAGATACGCAGTATTTT
TRBJ2-3 TRBV5-4 NA TRBD2 CASSPSGARTDTQYF TGTGCCAGCAGCCCAAGCGGGGCGCGGACAGATACGCAGTATTTT
TRBJ2-7 TRBV5-1 NA NA CASSTNSHEQYF TGCGCCAGCAGCACAAATAGCCACGAGCAGTACTTC
TRBJ1-1 TRBV19 NA NA CAITDRNPSGTTEAFF TGTGCCATCACCGACAGGAACCCGTCCGGGACCACTGAAGCTTTCTTT
TRBJ1-2 TRBV6-5 NA NA CASSYALAGAYGYTF TGTGCCAGCAGTTACGCCCTGGCAGGGGCCTATGGCTACACCTTC